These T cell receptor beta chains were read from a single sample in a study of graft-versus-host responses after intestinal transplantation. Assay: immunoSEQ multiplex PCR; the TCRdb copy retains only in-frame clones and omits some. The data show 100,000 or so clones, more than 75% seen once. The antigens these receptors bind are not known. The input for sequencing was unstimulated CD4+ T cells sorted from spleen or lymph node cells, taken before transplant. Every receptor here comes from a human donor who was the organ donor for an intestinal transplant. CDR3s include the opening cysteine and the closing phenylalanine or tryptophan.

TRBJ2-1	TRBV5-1	CASSSTSGGRLYNEQFF
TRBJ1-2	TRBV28	CASSETPGGDGYTF
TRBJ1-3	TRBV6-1	CASSDYSGNTIYF
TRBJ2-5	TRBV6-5	CASSVTGGTKTQYF
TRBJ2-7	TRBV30	CAWTVGYEQYF
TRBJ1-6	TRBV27	CASRATGPNSPLHF
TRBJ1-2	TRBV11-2	CASSPKGRNYGYTF
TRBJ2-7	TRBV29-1	CSVDKHGGGEGYEQYF
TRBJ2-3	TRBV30	CASSTSPTQYF
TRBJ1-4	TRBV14	CASSQGAKLFF
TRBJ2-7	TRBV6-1	CASGLEGIYEQYF
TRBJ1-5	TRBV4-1	CASSRLGYTEQPQHF
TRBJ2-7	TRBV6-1	CASRWTGLDEQYF
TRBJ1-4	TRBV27	CASSHRGGPNEKLFF
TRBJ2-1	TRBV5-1	CASSVAGYNEQFF
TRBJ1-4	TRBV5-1	CASSLEAGDGKLFF
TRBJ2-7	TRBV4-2	CASSQESGSGREQYF